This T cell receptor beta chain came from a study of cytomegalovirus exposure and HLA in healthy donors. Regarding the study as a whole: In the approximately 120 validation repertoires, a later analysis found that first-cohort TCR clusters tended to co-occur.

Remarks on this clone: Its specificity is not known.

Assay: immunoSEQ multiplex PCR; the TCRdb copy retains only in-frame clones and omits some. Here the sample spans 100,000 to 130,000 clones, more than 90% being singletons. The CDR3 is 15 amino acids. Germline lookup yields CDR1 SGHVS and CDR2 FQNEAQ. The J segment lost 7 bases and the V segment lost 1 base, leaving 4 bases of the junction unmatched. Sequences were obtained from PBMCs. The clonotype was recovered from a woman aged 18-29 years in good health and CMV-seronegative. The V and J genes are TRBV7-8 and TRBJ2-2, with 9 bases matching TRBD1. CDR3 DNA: TGTGCCAGCAGCTTAGTACAGGGGGCGGGCGGGGAGCTGTTTTTT. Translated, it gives CASSLVQGAGGELFF. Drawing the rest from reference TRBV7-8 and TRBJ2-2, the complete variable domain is GAGVSQSPRYKVAKRGQDVALRCDPISGHVSLFWYQQALGQGPEFLTYFQNEAQLDKSGLPSDRFFAERPEGSVSTLKIQRTQQEDSAVYLCASSLVQGAGGELFFGEGSRLTVL.